This TCR beta chain was recorded in a study of T cells in Graves' hyperthyroidism and ophthalmopathy (dated by TCRdb to the late 2010s). General notes on the study: Peripheral blood samples were taken at initial diagnosis, before any treatment was given. Following sampling, methimazole starting at 30 mg daily was given to hyperthyroidism patients, and high-dose intravenous methylprednisolone was given to ophthalmopathy patients. TCR V-J signatures able to tell the groups apart were searched for in a discovery cohort of around 95 patients, of whom more than 40 had Graves' ophthalmopathy and around 58 had stable Graves' hyperthyroidism. The approximately 98 discovery patients were randomly divided into training and test sets at a 7:3 ratio. The paper describes TCR Vbeta CDR3 sequencing of some 130 peripheral blood samples, made up of about 41 ophthalmopathy patients, 70 to 80 hyperthyroidism patients and roughly 17 progressor patients. The study also compared thyroid tissue and blood T-cell repertoires from over 5 Graves' hyperthyroidism patients. Prospective prediction of ophthalmopathy was tested in an independent validation cohort consisting of some 20 hyperthyroidism patients and some 16 patients who later progressed to ophthalmopathy.

The TCR beta CDR3 regions were amplified from RNA transcripts. For the first round of RT-PCR on the TCR CDR3, the HTBI primer set was used together with the Qiagen OneStep RT-PCR kit. A second multiplex PCR round built the libraries, followed by size selection and purification. The libraries were sequenced on an Illumina HiSeq2000 using paired-end 100 bp reads. As for the authors' bioinformatics: SOAPnuke was used to process the raw data, removing reads that contained adapters or uncalled bases, had a mean Phred below 15, or lacked an exact match to the constant primer or identifier. COPE v1.2.5 was used to merge high-quality paired reads, and clonotypes were defined as unique nucleotide sequences. MiTCR v1.1 was used to align the clonotypes against IMGT TRBV, TRBD and TRBJ reference segments. The analysis was restricted to V-J combinations with a frequency above 0.0001, which together covered about 99% of the repertoires. The TCS score was defined as F50 (clonal expansion) divided by E x V (chaos), with BLOSUM62-based TCRdist calculated between CDR3 peptides within each V-J. Welch's t-statistics and random forest reduced several hundred V-J features to 13, which were used in a naive Bayes classifier (R e1071). The similarity between thyroid and blood repertoires was quantified using the Morisita-Horn index. TCRdb redid the processing of the public reads, applying fastp at Q25 and MiXCR, and retained in-frame beta chains. Entries are consolidated by CDR3 protein sequence, retaining the most common genes and DNA. TCRdb's processing, not the authors' own work, is the source of the V and J calls. The sample yields roughly 560,000 distinct CDR3 sequences; about 15% were counted once. The ten largest clones add up to about 4.5% of the sample.

This clonotype came up many times. Its cognate antigen has yet to be identified. No base quality information exists; no much larger clone differs at one position. Findings and caveats that apply to the study as a whole: Sample size was not statistically predetermined, and blinding of investigators to group allocation was not performed. A 13 V-J signature model separated ophthalmopathy from stable hyperthyroidism, with approximately 87% sensitivity and just under 84% specificity in cross-validation and 80%/75% in testing. Most expanded thyroid clonotypes (frequency above 0.001) were also detected in blood, suggesting blood repertoires may reflect thyroid immune responses. In validation, the model predicted progression to ophthalmopathy a median of roughly 6.1 months before onset, with approximately 71% sensitivity and roughly 79% specificity.

In the ophthalmopathy patients, disease was moderately to severely active, with a Clinical Activity Score of 3 or more, a NOSPECS grade of 4 or more, and a duration of less than 3 months. The study excluded patients with uncontrolled infections, other autoimmune diseases, pregnancy or lactation. Diagnoses were based on clinical symptoms, serum thyroxine and TRAb, thyroid ultrasound and orbital computed tomography. PBMCs were separated from 10 ml of fresh peripheral blood using Ficoll-Paque density gradient centrifugation. Total RNA was extracted with Trizol reagent, and quality was checked on an Agilent 2100 Bioanalyzer. The sample consisted of blood. The receptor's source is a woman aged 40-49 years with Graves' ophthalmopathy.

The CDR3 region: CASSLWEGEQYF. The nucleotide sequence is TGTGCCAGCAGCTTGTGGGAGGGCGAGCAGTACTTC. Rearrangement joined TRBV7-2 to TRBJ2-7; the central 7 bases match TRBD2. Ends trimmed: V by 3 bases, J by 6 bases; bases unmatched to a gene: 2. The CDR3 measures 12 amino acids from cysteine to phenylalanine. Of the read, only the CDR3 DNA is kept; its 36 bases are in frame from base 1. CDR1 and CDR2 (SGHTA, FQGNSA) derive from the germline V gene.